What follows describes a single TCR beta chain. The authors' processing: It was from reference gene primer amplification that nucleated cell counts were estimated. Clones were sequenced by immunoSEQ multiplex PCR, and TCRdb holds only the in-frame ones, with some missing. Clonal size and the V and J genes are those of that table, whereas D and trimming came from the DNA. The table shows about 59,000 clones, with around 73% occurring only once. The data are from a study of blood T cell repertoires in COVID-19. Study information: Samples of COVID-19 (acute and convalescent) were obtained from the United States, Italy and Spain. Sample material is recorded as cDNA or gDNA derived from T cells, B-cell-depleted T cells, or PBMCs.

This clonotype was sampled from a man at least 80 years old with acute or convalescent COVID-19. Input material: peripheral blood.

In DNA form, the CDR3 reads TGTGCCAGCAGTGAACAGGGTCCTGAAGCTTTCTTT. As protein: CASSEQGPEAFF. The J gene is TRBJ1-1, the V gene TRBV12-3 or TRBV12-4; possibly TRBD1 for D (6 bases). The V and J ends lost 5 bases and 6 bases respectively, with 10 bases between them. The CDR3 runs to 12 residues.